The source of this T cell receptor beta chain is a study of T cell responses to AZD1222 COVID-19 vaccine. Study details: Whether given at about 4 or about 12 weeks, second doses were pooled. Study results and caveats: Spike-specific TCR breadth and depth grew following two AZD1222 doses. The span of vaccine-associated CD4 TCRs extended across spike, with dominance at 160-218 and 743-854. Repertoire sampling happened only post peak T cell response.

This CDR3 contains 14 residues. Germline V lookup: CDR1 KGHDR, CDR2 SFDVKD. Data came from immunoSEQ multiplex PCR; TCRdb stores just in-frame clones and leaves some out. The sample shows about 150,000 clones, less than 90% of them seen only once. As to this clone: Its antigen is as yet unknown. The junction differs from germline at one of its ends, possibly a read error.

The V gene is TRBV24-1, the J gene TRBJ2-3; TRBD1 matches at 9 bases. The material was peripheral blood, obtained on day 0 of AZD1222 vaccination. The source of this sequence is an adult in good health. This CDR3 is CATSEGQGTDTQYF. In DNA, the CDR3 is TGTGCCACCAGTGAGGGACAGGGCACGGATACGCAGTATTTT.